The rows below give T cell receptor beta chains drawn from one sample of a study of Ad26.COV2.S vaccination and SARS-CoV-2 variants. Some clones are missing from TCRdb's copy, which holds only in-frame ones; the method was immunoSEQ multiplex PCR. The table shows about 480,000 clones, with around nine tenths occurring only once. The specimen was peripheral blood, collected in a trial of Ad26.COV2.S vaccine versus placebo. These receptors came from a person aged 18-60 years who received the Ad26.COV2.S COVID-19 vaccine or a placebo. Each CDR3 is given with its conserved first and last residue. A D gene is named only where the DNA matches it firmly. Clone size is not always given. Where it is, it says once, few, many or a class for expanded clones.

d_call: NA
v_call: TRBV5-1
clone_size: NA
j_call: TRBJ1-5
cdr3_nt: TGCGCCAGCAGCCCGGACAGTTATAGCAATCAGCCCCAGCATTTT
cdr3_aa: CASSPDSYSNQPQHF

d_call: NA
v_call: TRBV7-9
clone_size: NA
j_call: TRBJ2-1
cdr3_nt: TGTGCCAGCAGCCGCAGGGAGGTCGATGAGCAGTTCTTC
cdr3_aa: CASSRREVDEQFF

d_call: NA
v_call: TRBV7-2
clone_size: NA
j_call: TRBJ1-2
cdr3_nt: TGTGCCAGCAGCCCTAGGGGCACCCTCTATGGCTACACCTTC
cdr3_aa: CASSPRGTLYGYTF

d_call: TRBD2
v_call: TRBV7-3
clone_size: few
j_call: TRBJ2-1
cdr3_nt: TGTGCCAGCAGCCAAGGACTAGCGGCGATCAATGAGCAGTTCTTC
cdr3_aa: CASSQGLAAINEQFF

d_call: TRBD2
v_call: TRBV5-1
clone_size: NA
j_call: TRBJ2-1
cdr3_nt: TGCGCCAGCAGCCGACTAGCGGGGCCGGGGGGAGAGCAGTTCTTC
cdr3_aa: CASSRLAGPGGEQFF

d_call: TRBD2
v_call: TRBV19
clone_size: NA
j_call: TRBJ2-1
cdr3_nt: TGTGCCAGTAGTATTGGGGCGGGAGGGCACGATGAGCAGTTCTTC
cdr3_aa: CASSIGAGGHDEQFF

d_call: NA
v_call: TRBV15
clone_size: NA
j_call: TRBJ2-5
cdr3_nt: TGTGCCACCAGCAGACCGCAAAACCTCTTCCAAGAGACCCAGTACTTC
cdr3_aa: CATSRPQNLFQETQYF

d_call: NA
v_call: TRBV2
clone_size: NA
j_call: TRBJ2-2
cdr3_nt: TGTGCCAGCAGTGAACAAGGGATGGGGCTGTTTTTT
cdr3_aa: CASSEQGMGLFF

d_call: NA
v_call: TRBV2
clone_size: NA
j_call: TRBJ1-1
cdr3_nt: TGTGCCAGCAGTTCCCGCTCGGTTGCGGCTTTCTTT
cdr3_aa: CASSSRSVAAFF

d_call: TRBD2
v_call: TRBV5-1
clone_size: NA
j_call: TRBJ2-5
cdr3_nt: TGCGCCAGCAGCACCACCGGACTAGCGGGAAGAGAGACCCAGTACTTC
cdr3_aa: CASSTTGLAGRETQYF

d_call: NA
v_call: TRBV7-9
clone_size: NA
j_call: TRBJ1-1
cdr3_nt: TGTGCCAGCAGCCCCCTCAGTGGAGAGAACACTGAAGCTTTCTTT
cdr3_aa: CASSPLSGENTEAFF

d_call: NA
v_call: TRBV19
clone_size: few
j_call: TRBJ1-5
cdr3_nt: TGTGCCACTACGGACAGCCGACACCACAATCAGCCCCAGCATTTT
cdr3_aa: CATTDSRHHNQPQHF

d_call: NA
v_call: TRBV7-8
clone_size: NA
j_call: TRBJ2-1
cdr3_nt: TGTGCCAGCAGCTTAGACGGCGACTCCTACAATGAGCAGTTCTTC
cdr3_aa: CASSLDGDSYNEQFF

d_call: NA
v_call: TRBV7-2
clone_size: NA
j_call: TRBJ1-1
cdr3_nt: TGTGCCAGCAGTCCTCAGGGGAGGAGGACTGAAGCTTTCTTT
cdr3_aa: CASSPQGRRTEAFF

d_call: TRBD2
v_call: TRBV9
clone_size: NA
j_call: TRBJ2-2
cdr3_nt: TGTGCCAGCAGCGTAGCAGTTAGCGGGAGCGTAGGAACCGGGGAGCTGTTTTTT
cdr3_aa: CASSVAVSGSVGTGELFF

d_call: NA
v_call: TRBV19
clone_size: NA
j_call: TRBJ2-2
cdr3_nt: TGTGCCACCAGCGAGGCCCTGTCCCTGGGGGAGCTGTTTTTT
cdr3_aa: CATSEALSLGELFF

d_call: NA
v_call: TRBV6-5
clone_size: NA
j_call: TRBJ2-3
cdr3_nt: TGTGCCAGCCTTAATCAACTGGAGCTGACAGATACGCAGTATTTT
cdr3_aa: CASLNQLELTDTQYF

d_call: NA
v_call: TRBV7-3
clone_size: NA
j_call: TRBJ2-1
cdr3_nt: TGTGCCAGCAGCCCCAGGGGTCTAGCGGAATACAATGAGCAGTTCTTC
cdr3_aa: CASSPRGLAEYNEQFF

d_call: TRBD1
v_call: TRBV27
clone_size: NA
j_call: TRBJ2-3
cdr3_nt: TGTGCCAGCGGGGACAGGGGGTCCCTAGATACGCAGTATTTT
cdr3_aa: CASGDRGSLDTQYF

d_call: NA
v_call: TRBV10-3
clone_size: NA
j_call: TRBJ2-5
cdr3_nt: TGTGCCATCAGTGTAGTGCAGAAAGAGACCCAGTACTTC
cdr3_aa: CAISVVQKETQYF

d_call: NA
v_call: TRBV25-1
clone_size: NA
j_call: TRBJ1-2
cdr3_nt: TGTGCCAGCAGTGAACTAGGGAGAGGCTACACCTTC
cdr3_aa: CASSELGRGYTF

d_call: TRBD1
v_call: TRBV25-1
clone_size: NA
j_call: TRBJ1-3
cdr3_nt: TGTGCCAGCAGTGCCAGGGGGCGAGGGAACACCATATATTTT
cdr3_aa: CASSARGRGNTIYF

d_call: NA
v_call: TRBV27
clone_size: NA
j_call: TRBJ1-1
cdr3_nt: TGTGCCAGCAGTTTAAGATCCGTCGGTGAAGCTTTCTTT
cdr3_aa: CASSLRSVGEAFF

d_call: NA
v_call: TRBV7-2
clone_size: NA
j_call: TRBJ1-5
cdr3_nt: TGTGCCAGCAGCTTCGACAGTAGTTATAGCAATCAGCCCCAGCATTTT
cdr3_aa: CASSFDSSYSNQPQHF

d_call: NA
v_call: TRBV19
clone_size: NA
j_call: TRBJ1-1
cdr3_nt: TGTGCCAGTAGTATGTGGGGTTTGGGGGCGCGCCCTGAAGCTTTCTTT
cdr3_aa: CASSMWGLGARPEAFF

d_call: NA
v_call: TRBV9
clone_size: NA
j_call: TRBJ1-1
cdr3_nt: TGTGCCAGCAGCGGTTCGGCCGCGAACACTGAAGCTTTCTTT
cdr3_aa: CASSGSAANTEAFF

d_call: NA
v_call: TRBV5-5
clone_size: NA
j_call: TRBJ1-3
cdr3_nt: TGTGCCAGCAGCCCAGGGGCAGGGGGAAACACCATATATTTT
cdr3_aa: CASSPGAGGNTIYF

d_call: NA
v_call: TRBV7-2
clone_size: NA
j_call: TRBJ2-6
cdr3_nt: TGTGCCAGCAGCCCAGTCCCTTTTGGGGGGGCCAACGTCCTGACTTTC
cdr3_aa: CASSPVPFGGANVLTF

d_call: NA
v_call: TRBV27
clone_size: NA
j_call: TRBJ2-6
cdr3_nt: TGTGCCAGCAAGGGGGTTGCTGGGGCCAACGTCCTGACTTTC
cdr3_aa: CASKGVAGANVLTF

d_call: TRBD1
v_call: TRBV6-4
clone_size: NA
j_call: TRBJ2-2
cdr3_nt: TGTGCCAGCAGTCCGGGACAGGCCACCGGGGAGCTGTTTTTT
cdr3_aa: CASSPGQATGELFF

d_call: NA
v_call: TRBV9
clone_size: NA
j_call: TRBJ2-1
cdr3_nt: TGTGCCAGCAGCGTAGCAGGCGGGGAACTCAACAATGAGCAGTTCTTC
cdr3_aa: CASSVAGGELNNEQFF

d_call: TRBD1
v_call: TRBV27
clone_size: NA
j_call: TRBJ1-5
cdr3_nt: TGTGCCAGCAGTTTACTCGGAGGACAGGGGAATCAGCCCCAGCATTTT
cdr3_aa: CASSLLGGQGNQPQHF

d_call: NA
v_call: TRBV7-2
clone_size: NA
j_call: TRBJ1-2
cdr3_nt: TGTGCCAGCAGCTTACCGCGGGAACGTGGCGGCTACACCTTC
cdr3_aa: CASSLPRERGGYTF

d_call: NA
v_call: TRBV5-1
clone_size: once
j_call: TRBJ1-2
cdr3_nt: TGCGCCAGCAGCTTATCGACCTCTAACTATGGCTACACCTTC
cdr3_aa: CASSLSTSNYGYTF

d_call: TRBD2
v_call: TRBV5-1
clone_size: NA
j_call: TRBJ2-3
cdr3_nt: TGCGCCAGCAGCTTGGGGGGGACTAGCGGGATGGCTGGCACAGATACGCAGTATTTT
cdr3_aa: CASSLGGTSGMAGTDTQYF

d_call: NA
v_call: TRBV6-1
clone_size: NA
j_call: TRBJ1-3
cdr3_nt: TGTGCCAGCAGCCCAATACAGGCTGGAAACACCATATATTTT
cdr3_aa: CASSPIQAGNTIYF

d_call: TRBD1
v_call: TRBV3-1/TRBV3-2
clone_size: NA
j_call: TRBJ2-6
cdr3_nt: TGTGCCAGCAGCCCCGGGGTAGGGGGCCCTGGGGCCAACGTCCTGACTTTC
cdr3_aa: CASSPGVGGPGANVLTF